These 26 T cell receptor beta chains share one sample of origin, sequenced in a study of T cells in Graves' hyperthyroidism and ophthalmopathy. TCR beta CDR3 regions were amplified from RNA. With the HTBI primer set, the TCR CDR3 went through a first round of RT-PCR. TCRdb analysed the multiplex PCR reads with MiXCR anew, one entry per CDR3 protein. The table lists 200,000 to 250,000 distinct CDR3 sequences, about a sixth of them singletons. The sequencing sample was made of blood. These receptors were collected from a woman between 18 and 29 years old with Graves' ophthalmopathy.

This rearrangement joins TRBV28 to TRBJ2-7; 9 bases map to TRBD2. Germline V gives CDR1 MDHEN, CDR2 SYDVKM. V lost 3 bases to trimming and J lost 2 bases; unmatched junction nucleotides: 5. The CDR3 spans 15 residues. CDR3 nucleotides: TGTGCCAGCAGTTTTGTGACTAGCGGAACCTACGAGCAGTACTTC. Translating gives CASSFVTSGTYEQYF.

This clonotype was counted at least ten times. V and J are TRBV30 and TRBJ1-5; 7 nucleotides align to TRBD1. The trim removed 3 bases at V and 8 bases at J, leaving 19 bases unmatched. The V gene's germline CDR1 is GTSNPN and CDR2 SVGIG (reference sequence). The length of the CDR3 is 17 residues. CDR3: CAWSAGRGRGGLKPQHF. As DNA, the CDR3 is TGTGCCTGGAGCGCCGGGAGGGGGCGCGGGGGGTTAAAGCCCCAGCATTTT.

This clonotype appeared many times. V and J are TRBV7-8 and TRBJ2-5, with TRBD1 matching 8 bases. Germline V CDR1 and CDR2: SGHVS, FQNEAQ. There are 15 residues in the CDR3. Trimming at V came to 3 bases and at J to 3 bases, leaving 6 bases not matched to a gene. The CDR3 region has the DNA TGTGCCAGCAGCTTCCCCTGGACAGGGAAAGAGACCCAGTACTTC. Residues: CASSFPWTGKETQYF.

This clonotype was counted between two and nine times. This sequence joins TRBV5-4 and TRBJ2-1; D may be TRBD2 (6 bases). Germline assignment: CDR1 SGHNT and CDR2 YYREEE (reference sequence). The CDR3 consists of 17 residues. The V end was cut by 2 bases, the J end by 5 bases, with 20 bases between. The DNA for the CDR3 is TGTGCCAGCAGCTTCCGACTCCAGACTAGGCTCCACAATGAGCAGTTCTTC. This sequence encodes CASSFRLQTRLHNEQFF.

The chain joins TRBV28 to TRBJ2-4; 7 bases fit TRBD2. In germline, CDR1 is MDHEN, CDR2 SYDVKM. The CDR3 sequence is 15 residues long. Trimming at V came to 5 bases and at J to 1 base, leaving 5 bases not matched to a gene. The CDR3 region has the DNA TGTGCCAGCAGTCCCCTGGGAGGGGCCAAAAACATTCAGTACTTC. It codes for CASSPLGGAKNIQYF.

In its sample, this clonotype was seen many times. The chain has TRBV28 and TRBJ1-5; 8 positions match TRBD1. Germline V gene lookup returns CDR1 MDHEN and CDR2 SYDVKM. The CDR3 has 19 residues. V was pared by 6 bases and J by 0 bases, with 16 bases of the junction left unmatched. The CDR3 sequence is CASSSQGAEWPYSNQPQHF. In DNA, the CDR3 is TGTGCCAGCAGCTCTCAGGGGGCGGAGTGGCCTTATAGCAATCAGCCCCAGCATTTT. Combining the CDR3 with reference TRBV28 and TRBJ1-5 gives the whole variable domain DVKVTQSSRYLVKRTGEKVFLECVQDMDHENMFWYRQDPGLGLRLIYFSYDVKMKEKGDIPEGYSVSREKKERFSLILESASTNQTSMYLCASSSQGAEWPYSNQPQHFGDGTRLSIL.

Turning to this clonotype: A much bigger clone sits one base away, suggesting this may be a read error. The chain links TRBV20-1 to TRBJ2-4, with TRBD1 identical over 7 bases. V was pared by 3 bases and J by 0 bases, with 5 bases of the junction left unmatched. This CDR3 contains 15 residues. Germline V CDR1 and CDR2: DFQATT, SNEGSKA (reference sequence). CDR3 nucleotides: TGCAGTGCTAGCCCGGGACAGCTAGCCAAAAACATTCAGTACTTC. Its protein product is CSASPGQLAKNIQYF.

This clonotype was recorded many times. The chain has TRBV5-8 and TRBJ1-1; no reliable D call. CDR1 SGHTS and CDR2 YDEGEE come from the germline V gene. The CDR3 is made up of 14 amino acids. V gave up 0 bases and J gave up 1 base, with 7 bases separating them. CDR3 sequence (DNA): TGTGCCAGCAGCTTGGACCCGCAGAACACTGAAGCTTTCTTT. It encodes CASSLDPQNTEAFF.

This clonotype has at least ten counts. The CDR3 protein is CAWRLDGNTGELFF. CDR3 sequence (DNA): TGTGCCTGGAGACTGGACGGGAACACCGGGGAGCTGTTTTTT. The rearrangement uses TRBV30 and TRBJ2-2, with no clear D. CDR3 length: 14 residues. Germline CDR1 is GTSNPN and CDR2 is SVGIG (reference sequence). Trimming stripped 3 bases from V and 1 base from J, with 9 bases between.

In its sample, this clonotype was seen many times. This chain connects TRBV7-8 to TRBJ2-1, with 12 nucleotides matching TRBD2. The CDR3 sequence is 16 residues long. The V and J ends lost 6 bases and 2 bases, in that order; junction bases with no gene match: 5. The germline gives CDR1 SGHVS, CDR2 FQNEAQ. CDR3 loop: CASRLAGGPAYNEQFF. CDR3 DNA sequence: TGTGCCAGCAGGCTAGCGGGAGGGCCCGCCTACAATGAGCAGTTCTTC.

In this sample, this clonotype turned up many times. This rearrangement joins TRBV7-2 to TRBJ1-6, with a tentative D call TRBD1 (6 bases). The CDR3 consists of 16 residues. The germline V gene encodes CDR1 SGHTA and CDR2 FQGNSA. V lost 5 bases to trimming and J lost 8 bases, with 19 bases between them. The CDR3 is CASSPEGGLGDSPLHF. The CDR3 region has the DNA TGTGCCAGCAGCCCAGAGGGGGGGTTAGGAGATTCACCCCTCCACTTT.

This clonotype occurred many times. The CDR3, as DNA: TGTGCCAGCAGCTTGACCGGGACTTCGAGCTCCTACGAGCAGTACTTC. Residues: CASSLTGTSSSYEQYF. V is TRBV5-5 and J is TRBJ2-7; tentatively, D is TRBD2 (6 bases). The CDR3 is 16 residues long. Trimming removed 1 base from V and 0 bases from J, with 14 bases in between. Per germline, CDR1 SGHKS and CDR2 YYEKEE (reference sequence).

Many counts were recorded for this clonotype. The V gene is TRBV7-9, the J gene TRBJ1-1, with D uncertain. This CDR3 has 14 residues. Germline V gene data show CDR1 as SEHNR and CDR2 as FQNEAQ (reference sequence). V dropped 3 bases and J dropped 1 base, with 9 bases sitting between them. The CDR3 spells CASSFVPQNTEAFF. DNA for the CDR3: TGTGCCAGCAGCTTCGTTCCACAGAACACTGAAGCTTTCTTT.

This clonotype was detected ten times or more. The chain links TRBV5-5 to TRBJ1-1; the match to TRBD1 covers 8 bases. CDR1 is SGHKS, CDR2 YYEKEE, per germline (reference sequence). J gave up 7 bases and V 0 bases, and 5 bases lay outside the gene matches. This CDR3 comprises 14 residues. In DNA, the CDR3 is TGTGCCAGCAGCTTGGGGCAGGGGGCCGGTGAAGCTTTCTTT. Protein sequence: CASSLGQGAGEAFF.

This clonotype was observed a handful of times. The rearrangement joins TRBV28 to TRBJ2-1, with TRBD1 matching 8 bases. The length of the CDR3 is 15 residues. Trimming took 6 bases from V and 12 from J; bases not matched to a gene: 16. Germline V lookup: CDR1 MDHEN, CDR2 SYDVKM. CDR3 sequence: CASSGDRGGSIRQFF. In DNA, the CDR3 is TGTGCCAGCAGCGGAGACAGGGGTGGTAGCATTCGGCAGTTCTTC.

This clonotype was observed at least ten times. The rearrangement links TRBV20-1 to TRBJ1-1; D might be TRBD1 (5 bases). CDR1 and CDR2 from the germline V gene are DFQATT and SNEGSKA (reference sequence). The CDR3 loop spans 14 amino acids. V lost 6 bases to trimming and J lost 1 base, with 15 bases between them. In DNA, the CDR3 is TGCAGTGCCACCCCACCAACAGGGAACACTGAAGCTTTCTTT. This sequence encodes CSATPPTGNTEAFF.

This clonotype came up many times. The V and J genes are TRBV18 and TRBJ2-5; 9 nucleotides match TRBD1. The V segment lost 3 bases and the J segment 1 base; nucleotides outside the gene matches: 3. CDR1 KGHSH and CDR2 LQKENI come from the germline V gene. The CDR3 length is 15 residues. CDR3 nucleotide sequence: TGTGCCAGCTCACCTGGGACAGGGCTCCAAGAGACCCAGTACTTC. Translated, it gives CASSPGTGLQETQYF.

The chain carries TRBV19 and TRBJ2-3; D is ambiguous. V was trimmed by 5 bases and J by 5 bases, leaving 11 bases between them. The V gene's germline CDR1 is LNHDA and CDR2 SQIVND (reference sequence). The CDR3 consists of 13 residues. CDR3: CASSVLSQDTQYF. CDR3 DNA sequence: TGTGCCAGTAGTGTTTTAAGCCAAGATACGCAGTATTTT.

In this sample, this clonotype turned up many times. The rearrangement joins TRBV30 to TRBJ1-6, with D possibly matching TRBD1 (5 bases). V lost 2 bases, J lost 7 bases, and 18 bases lay in between. The CDR3 consists of 16 residues. The germline V gene has CDR1 GTSNPN and CDR2 SVGIG (reference sequence). In nucleotides, the CDR3 is TGTGCCTGGAGTATCTCCGCAGCAGGGCGAAATTCACCCCTCCACTTT. Translated, it gives CAWSISAAGRNSPLHF.

Notes on this clonotype: This may come from a read error, since a much larger clone is one base off. The rearrangement joins TRBV6-5 to TRBJ1-1; D is perhaps TRBD1 (6 bases). Trimming removed 8 bases at V and 8 bases at J, with 18 bases between. CDR1 is MNHEY, CDR2 SVGAGI, per germline. The CDR3 extends over 13 amino acids. In DNA, the CDR3 is TGTGCCAGCGGTTTAGCCACAGGGTTGGAAGCTTTCTTT. It codes for CASGLATGLEAFF.

This rearrangement joins TRBV28 to TRBJ2-1; 10 bases match TRBD1. The CDR3 has 15 amino acids. V was pared by 7 bases and J by 4 bases, with 7 bases of the junction left unmatched. In germline, CDR1 is MDHEN, CDR2 SYDVKM. The CDR3 nucleotides are TGTGCCAGCACTTTGTTGGGACAGGGGTACAATGAGCAGTTCTTC. It is translated as CASTLLGQGYNEQFF.

This chain uses TRBV9 with TRBJ2-7; the match to TRBD2 covers 8 bases. Germline-derived CDR1 and CDR2 are SGDLS and YYNGEE. Trimming took 2 bases from V and 3 from J; bases not matched to a gene: 7. CDR3 length: 15 residues. CDR3 sequence: CASSVGSGVNYEQYF. In DNA form, the CDR3 reads TGTGCCAGCAGCGTCGGTAGCGGGGTCAACTACGAGCAGTACTTC.

This clonotype was seen at least ten times. The gene calls are TRBV12-3 or TRBV12-4 and TRBJ1-5, with D possibly matching TRBD1 (5 bases). The V end was cut by 3 bases, the J end by 5 bases, with 11 bases between. This CDR3 is built from 14 residues. The CDR3 DNA follows: TGTGCCAGCAGTTTCAGCAGGGTGGATCAGCCCCAGCATTTT. This encodes CASSFSRVDQPQHF.

This clonotype was found a few times. The gene calls are TRBV20-1 and TRBJ2-5; 8 positions agree with TRBD1. V gave up 5 bases and J gave up 4 bases; unmatched junction bases: 3. The CDR3 is made up of 12 amino acids. Germline lookup yields CDR1 DFQATT and CDR2 SNEGSKA (reference sequence). Written as DNA, the CDR3 is TGCAGTGCTCTCAGGGGGCGAGAGACCCAGTACTTC. Its protein is CSALRGRETQYF.

A remark on this clonotype: A much larger clonotype is one base distant, so this may be a read error. The V and J genes are TRBV14 and TRBJ2-1, with D maybe TRBD2 (6 bases). The better agreement between TRBJ2-7 and the DNA end casts doubt on the J call. The CDR3 length is 13 residues. Germline-derived CDR1 and CDR2 are SGHDN and FVKESK. CDR3 nucleotides: TGTGCCAGCAGCGGACTAACCTACAATGAGCAGTACTTC. Its protein is CASSGLTYNEQYF.

This clonotype was found many times. The gene calls are TRBV7-9 and TRBJ2-3, with 9 bases identical to TRBD2. V shed 2 bases, J shed 2 bases, and the junction held 2 bases outside the gene matches. The germline CDR1 and CDR2 sequences are SEHNR and FQNEAQ (reference sequence). This CDR3 region has 15 residues. The CDR3 reads CASSLPSGTTDTQYF. The CDR3 DNA sequence: TGTGCCAGCAGCTTACCTAGCGGGACCACAGATACGCAGTATTTT.